One and the same sample provided the 32 T cell receptor beta chains below, sequenced in a study of beta chain features in type 1 diabetes. Since all of the isolated RNA was reverse transcribed, expressed TCRB transcripts were what got sequenced. TCRdb keeps only in-frame clones here, not all; method: immunoSEQ multiplex PCR. The sample holds more than 150,000 clones, roughly an eighth seen once. Input material: central memory CD4+ T cells from blood. The receptors were sampled from a woman between 18 and 29 years old in good health.

This clone showed up just a few times. At one end, the junction sequence differs from germline, possibly due to a read error. The rearrangement uses TRBV5-6 and TRBJ2-7; D not certain. Germline V gene data show CDR1 as SGHDT and CDR2 as YYEEEE. The CDR3 sequence is 14 residues long. DNA for the CDR3: TGTGCCAGCAGATTGGGCCTAAGCTCCTACGAGCAGTACTTC. Amino acid sequence: CASRLGLSSYEQYF.

This clone has a handful of counts. CDR3 sequence: CATSPPRGMNTEAFF. CDR3 DNA: TGTGCCACCAGCCCCCCCCGAGGGATGAACACTGAAGCTTTCTTT. The V call is TRBV15, the J call TRBJ1-1; unclear D gene. Germline CDR1 LNHNV, CDR2 YYDKDF (reference sequence). The CDR3 has 15 residues. The V gene lost 5 bases and the J gene lost 0 bases, with 13 bases spanning the gap.

A few counts support this clone. Other nucleotide sequences in the sample specify the same CDR3. The chain couples TRBV5-1 to TRBJ1-4; D may be TRBD1 (5 bases). The CDR3 totals 16 residues. The V end lost 0 bases, the J end lost 0 bases, and 9 bases lay between the germline ends. Germline loops: CDR1 SGHRS, CDR2 YFSETQ. The CDR3 loop reads CASSLAGGTTNEKLFF. The CDR3 nucleotides read TGCGCCAGCAGCTTGGCCGGGGGGACAACTAATGAAAAACTGTTTTTT.

The chain links TRBV18 to TRBJ2-1; TRBD2 matches 7 bases. Germline lookup yields CDR1 KGHSH and CDR2 LQKENI. V gave up 6 bases and J gave up 0 bases; unmatched junction bases: 8. The CDR3 extends over 16 amino acids. The CDR3 region has the DNA TGTGCCAGCTCCCGGGACTACTCGAGCTCCTACAATGAGCAGTTCTTC. As protein: CASSRDYSSSYNEQFF.

In its sample, this clone was seen a few times. The chain carries TRBV29-1 and TRBJ1-5; D gene unclear. Trimming took off 2 bases at V and 2 bases at J, with 10 bases between the two ends. CDR1 is SQVTM and CDR2 is ANQGSEA in the germline V gene. CDR3 length: 14 amino acids. The CDR3: CSVESGIGNQPQHF. CDR3 nucleotide sequence: TGCAGCGTTGAATCGGGGATTGGCAATCAGCCCCAGCATTTT.

The V call is TRBV19, the J call TRBJ1-1, with D perhaps matching TRBD1 (6 bases). CDR1 LNHDA and CDR2 SQIVND come from the germline V gene (reference sequence). The CDR3 length is 16 residues. Deletions cut 8 bases from V and 6 bases from J, with 25 bases between. CDR3 sequence reads: CASYFGTFQGRAEAFF. The CDR3 nucleotides read TGTGCCAGTTACTTCGGGACATTCCAGGGACGTGCTGAAGCTTTCTTT.

This clone was counted only a few times. Other DNA sequences in the sample encode the same CDR3. This sequence joins TRBV7-2 and TRBJ2-3, with D maybe TRBD2 (6 bases). The CDR3 runs 14 residues. The V end lost 5 bases, the J end lost 2 bases, and 11 bases lay between the germline ends. Germline V lookup: CDR1 SGHTA, CDR2 FQGNSA. The CDR3 DNA reads as TGTGCCAGCAGCCCGGGACTCTCCACAGATACGCAGTATTTT. Its protein is CASSPGLSTDTQYF.

This clone showed up just a few times. The sample has other DNA sequences that encode this CDR3 too. The V and J genes are TRBV7-2 and TRBJ2-5; the match to TRBD2 covers 8 bases. Germline assignment: CDR1 SGHTA and CDR2 FQGNSA. V shed 1 base, J shed 3 bases, and the junction held 1 base outside the gene matches. The CDR3 length is 14 residues. CDR3 nucleotides: TGTGCCAGCAGCTTAGAACTAGCGGAAGAGACCCAGTACTTC. Amino acid sequence: CASSLELAEETQYF.

The chain uses TRBV6-5 and TRBJ2-1; a weak D match, TRBD1 (6 bases). V was shortened by 4 bases and J by 9 bases, with 16 bases between the two germline ends. The length of the CDR3 is 14 residues. CDR1 is MNHEY and CDR2 is SVGAGI in the germline V gene. In DNA form, the CDR3 reads TGTGCCAGCAGTTTGGGACACCAGACGGTTGAGCAGTTCTTC. Protein sequence: CASSLGHQTVEQFF.

This clone was seen a few times. This rearrangement joins TRBV6-6 to TRBJ2-7; TRBD1 matches at 8 bases. Germline CDR1 reads MNHNY; CDR2 reads SVGAGI (reference sequence). The CDR3 sequence is 15 residues long. With V trimmed by 5 bases and J by 0 bases, 6 bases remained unmatched. This CDR3 reads CASSARTGSSYEQYF. The CDR3 DNA reads as TGTGCCAGCAGTGCACGGACAGGGAGCTCCTACGAGCAGTACTTC.

This sequence joins TRBV6-6 and TRBJ2-5, with a weak D call TRBD2 (5 bases). The CDR3 totals 13 residues. Germline assignment: CDR1 MNHNY and CDR2 SVGAGI (reference sequence). V lost 6 bases and J lost 5, with 13 bases in between. The CDR3 DNA reads TGTGCCAGCAGCCTAGCTTCGTGGGAGACCCAGTACTTC. This translates into CASSLASWETQYF.

The chain employs TRBV2 and TRBJ2-6; D call uncertain. This CDR3 spans 16 amino acids. V gave up 3 bases and J gave up 0 bases, with 9 bases separating them. Germline-derived CDR1 and CDR2 are SNHLY and FYNNEI. The CDR3 coding sequence is TGTGCCAGCAGTGAGGTTGGCAACTCTGGGGCCAACGTCCTGACTTTC. As protein: CASSEVGNSGANVLTF.

A few counts support this clone. The chain links TRBV6-4 to TRBJ1-1, with 8 bases lining up with TRBD1. The CDR3 consists of 14 residues. Germline CDR1 and CDR2: MRHNA and SNTAGT. The ends lost 7 bases at V and 1 base at J; junction bases unmatched: 5. The CDR3 DNA is TGTGCCAGCACCCCGGACAGGGCGAACACTGAAGCTTTCTTT. Residues: CASTPDRANTEAFF.

J is TRBJ2-7 and V is TRBV7-2, with a weak D call TRBD2 (5 bases). V was cut by 6 bases and J by 1 base, with 10 bases left in between. Germline V gene lookup returns CDR1 SGHTA and CDR2 FQGNSA. The CDR3 covers 13 residues. The CDR3 DNA follows: TGTGCCAGCAGGACGAGCGGATCCTACGAGCAGTACTTC. Translated, it gives CASRTSGSYEQYF.

This clone was counted between two and nine times. The J gene is TRBJ2-1, the V gene TRBV6-6; 10 bases are shared with TRBD2. Looked up from germline, CDR1 is MNHNY and CDR2 is SVGAGI (reference sequence). Trimming at V came to 5 bases and at J to 7 bases, leaving 8 bases not matched to a gene. The CDR3 sequence is 15 residues long. The CDR3 reads CASSARTSGTNEQFF. In DNA, the CDR3 is TGTGCCAGCAGTGCCCGGACTAGCGGAACAAATGAGCAGTTCTTC.

The chain links TRBV4-3 to TRBJ2-7; the match to TRBD2 covers 7 bases. The germline gives CDR1 LGHNA, CDR2 YSLEER. Trimming at V came to 1 base and at J to 0 bases, leaving 6 bases not matched to a gene. The CDR3 has 16 amino acids. CDR3 nucleotide sequence: TGCGCCAGCAGCCAAGTCGCGGGAGAGAGCTCCTACGAGCAGTACTTC. Its translation is CASSQVAGESSYEQYF.

This clone was counted a few times. The V and J genes are TRBV28 and TRBJ1-2; maybe TRBD1 (5 bases). From germline, CDR1 is MDHEN and CDR2 SYDVKM. Trimming removed 7 bases at V and 7 bases at J, with 13 bases between. The CDR3 runs to 12 residues. CDR3: CASKAGWSGYTF. Here the CDR3 DNA reads TGTGCCAGCAAGGCAGGGTGGAGTGGCTACACCTTC.

This clone was seen more than once but under ten times. J is TRBJ2-7 and V is TRBV15; D unresolved. Per the germline V gene, CDR1 is LNHNV and CDR2 is YYDKDF (reference sequence). Trimming stripped 0 bases from V and 4 bases from J, with 7 bases between. The CDR3 extends over 13 amino acids. DNA for the CDR3: TGTGCCACCAGCAGAGATATTACTTACGAGCAGTACTTC. It specifies CATSRDITYEQYF.

This clone has more than one count but fewer than ten. The V and J genes are TRBV29-1 and TRBJ2-5, with D possibly matching TRBD1 (5 bases). Germline V gene data show CDR1 as SQVTM and CDR2 as ANQGSEA. The CDR3 is made up of 11 amino acids. V was clipped by 4 bases and J by 2 bases, with 5 bases between them. CDR3 coding DNA: TGCAGCGTTGGACAGCAAGAGACCCAGTACTTC. Its translation: CSVGQQETQYF. Full variable domain (missing parts from reference TRBV29-1 and TRBJ2-5): SAVISQKPSRDICQRGTSLTIQCQVDSQVTMMFWYRQQPGQSLTLIATANQGSEATYESGFVIDKFPISRPNLTFSTLTVSNMSPEDSSIYLCSVGQQETQYFGPGTRLLVL.

This clone was detected a few times. The chain's CDR3 is CASSRDRKETQYF. In DNA form, the CDR3 reads TGTGCCAGCAGCAGGGACAGAAAAGAGACCCAGTACTTC. V is TRBV11-2 and J is TRBJ2-5, with 7 bases lining up with TRBD1. Germline CDR1 SGHAT, CDR2 FQNNGV. CDR3 length equals 13 residues. The V and J ends lost 5 bases and 3 bases, in that order; junction bases with no gene match: 3.

The chain has TRBV29-1 and TRBJ1-4; 10 nucleotides match TRBD1. There are 15 residues in the CDR3. Per the germline V gene, CDR1 is SQVTM and CDR2 is ANQGSEA. Trimming removed 7 bases from V and 0 bases from J; junction bases left unmatched: 5. CDR3 coding DNA: TGCAGCGGGGACAGGGGAGGGGCAACTAATGAAAAACTGTTTTTT. Translated, it gives CSGDRGGATNEKLFF.

This clone has just a few counts. This chain joins TRBV18 and TRBJ2-5, with D maybe TRBD2 (6 bases). Germline CDR1 KGHSH, CDR2 LQKENI. The V gene lost 5 bases and the J gene lost 3 bases, with 10 bases spanning the gap. The length of the CDR3 is 13 residues. The CDR3 sequence: CASSLGLKETQYF. In DNA, the CDR3 is TGTGCCAGCTCATTGGGACTTAAAGAGACCCAGTACTTC.

The gene calls are TRBV6-5 and TRBJ2-5; 9 bases fit TRBD1. This CDR3 contains 14 residues. Unmatched junction bases numbered 6, after V lost 5 bases and J lost 5 bases. Germline V lookup: CDR1 MNHEY, CDR2 SVGAGI. In DNA, the CDR3 is TGTGCCAGCAGTAACAGGGGGCGCTGGGAGACCCAGTACTTC. It specifies CASSNRGRWETQYF.

The CDR3 DNA reads as TGTGCCAGCAGCTTGGGGGACAGGAACACTGAAGCTTTCTTT. It is translated as CASSLGDRNTEAFF. The genes are TRBV5-6 and TRBJ1-1; TRBD1 aligns across 7 bases. CDR1 SGHDT and CDR2 YYEEEE come from the germline V gene. The CDR3 totals 14 residues. V was pared by 0 bases and J by 1 base, with 0 bases of the junction left unmatched.

The chain recombines TRBV11-2 with TRBJ1-1, with TRBD1 as a possible D gene (6 bases). The CDR3 extends over 13 amino acids. The germline V and J ends were trimmed by 6 bases and 4 bases, with 12 bases remaining between them. Germline assignment: CDR1 SGHAT and CDR2 FQNNGV. The CDR3: CASRRGGGTEAFF. The DNA for the CDR3 is TGTGCCAGCAGGAGAGGGGGTGGCACTGAAGCTTTCTTT. The complete variable domain, with remaining parts taken from reference TRBV11-2 and TRBJ1-1, reads EAGVAQSPRYKIIEKRQSVAFWCNPISGHATLYWYQQILGQGPKLLIQFQNNGVVDDSQLPKDRFSAERLKGVDSTLKIQPAKLEDSAVYLCASRRGGGTEAFFGQGTRLTVV.

This clone was seen a handful of times. The gene calls are TRBV9 and TRBJ2-7; 10 bases are a match to TRBD2. J gave up 4 bases and V 3 bases, and 7 bases lay outside the gene matches. This CDR3 comprises 15 residues. Looked up from germline, CDR1 is SGDLS and CDR2 is YYNGEE. CDR3 in amino acids: CASSASSGSGYEQYF. CDR3 DNA sequence: TGTGCCAGCAGCGCTTCTAGCGGGAGCGGGTACGAGCAGTACTTC.

This clone was recorded a few times. The chain uses TRBV6-5 and TRBJ2-7, with 7 bases fitting TRBD1. Looked up from germline, CDR1 is MNHEY and CDR2 is SVGAGI. The CDR3 contains 15 residues. J lost 2 bases, V lost 4 bases, and 8 bases had no gene match. The CDR3 region has the DNA TGTGCCAGCAGTTCCAGGACAGGACAGGCCTACGAGCAGTACTTC. The encoded protein is CASSSRTGQAYEQYF.

This clone appeared many times. CDR3 sequence: CASSPPRQGIPHEQYF. CDR3 DNA: TGTGCCAGCAGCCCCCCACGACAGGGGATCCCCCACGAGCAGTACTTC. The rearrangement uses TRBV7-9 and TRBJ2-7, with 8 positions matching TRBD1. Unmatched junction bases numbered 14, after V lost 5 bases and J lost 5 bases. CDR1 SEHNR and CDR2 FQNEAQ come from the germline V gene (reference sequence). The CDR3 length is 16 residues.

This clone was detected only a few times. The chain recombines TRBV5-1 with TRBJ2-4; TRBD2 matches at 11 bases. The junction had 12 bases not matched to a gene; V was cut back by 6 bases and J by 7 bases. Germline values: CDR1 SGHRS, CDR2 YFSETQ. The CDR3 loop spans 16 amino acids. The CDR3: CASTFTSGSPENIQYF. CDR3 in DNA: TGCGCCAGCACCTTTACTAGCGGGAGTCCGGAGAACATTCAGTACTTC.

A few counts support this clone. Distinct nucleotide sequences in the sample also encode this CDR3. DNA for the CDR3: TGCGCCAGCAGCCCTCGGACTAGCGCCTACGAGCAGTACTTC. Protein product: CASSPRTSAYEQYF. The chain joins TRBV5-1 to TRBJ2-7; 9 bases line up with TRBD2. In germline, CDR1 is SGHRS, CDR2 YFSETQ. V trimming: 4 bases; J trimming: 2 bases; junction bases outside the gene matches: 4. The CDR3 sequence is 14 residues long.

The chain employs TRBV7-9 and TRBJ2-1; no clear D gene. The CDR3 runs 16 residues. Trimming cost V 1 base and J 3 bases, with 13 bases left between them. CDR1 and CDR2 from the germline V gene are SEHNR and FQNEAQ (reference sequence). The CDR3: CASSLDGSLGYNEQFF. DNA for the CDR3: TGTGCCAGCAGCTTAGACGGGTCCCTAGGCTACAATGAGCAGTTCTTC. The variable domain in full, with the rest retrieved from reference TRBV7-9 and TRBJ2-1, is DTGVSQNPRHKITKRGQNVTFRCDPISEHNRLYWYRQTLGQGPEFLTYFQNEAQLEKSRLLSDRFSAERPKGSFSTLEIQRTEQGDSAMYLCASSLDGSLGYNEQFFGPGTRLTVL.

This clone has a handful of counts. The CDR3 DNA reads TGTGCCAGCAGTGAAGGCCCCCAGGGGGATCAGCCCCAGCATTTT. This translates into CASSEGPQGDQPQHF. The rearrangement uses TRBV6-1 and TRBJ1-5; 7 bases are shared with TRBD1. The V gene's germline CDR1 is MNHNS and CDR2 SASEGT. The junction had 5 bases not matched to a gene; V was cut back by 1 base and J by 5 bases. CDR3 length equals 15 residues.